The rows below give T cell receptor beta chains drawn from one sample of a study of T cells after yellow fever vaccination. TCRdb reprocessed the 5' RACE reads with MiXCR, giving one entry per CDR3 protein. The repertoire includes around 330,000 distinct CDR3 sequences, roughly 4% of them detected once, and roughly a quarter sits in the top ten. The sequencing used PBMCs, collected on the day of the yellow fever booster vaccination. Receptor source: a young man who received the YFV17D yellow fever vaccine. The CDR3 runs from the conserved cysteine through the conserved F or W. The D gene is left open where the match is weak.

V: TRBV5-1
J: TRBJ2-2
D: -
length: 16
CDR3: CASSWGRNANTGELFF

V: TRBV25-1
J: TRBJ1-5
D: TRBD1
length: 16
CDR3: CASSEGTGERDQPQHF

V: TRBV10-3
J: TRBJ2-5
D: -
length: 14
CDR3: CAISDALDQETQYF

V: TRBV7-2
J: TRBJ2-5
D: -
length: 14
CDR3: CASSYPHSPETQYF

V: TRBV5-1
J: TRBJ2-1
D: TRBD2
length: 16
CDR3: CASSLEVAGGHNEQFF

V: TRBV5-3
J: TRBJ2-1
D: -
length: 12
CDR3: CARSLTGCEQFF

V: TRBV6-5
J: TRBJ2-3
D: TRBD2
length: 15
CDR3: CASRSSGRSTDTQYF

V: TRBV6-5
J: TRBJ2-3
D: -
length: 12
CDR3: CASRTAGDTQYF

V: TRBV7-3
J: TRBJ2-6
D: -
length: 15
CDR3: CASSETGNGANVLTF

V: TRBV7-3
J: TRBJ1-2
D: TRBD1
length: 13
CDR3: CASSSGQFDGYTF

V: TRBV18
J: TRBJ2-2
D: -
length: 17
CDR3: CASSPQSRTTNTGELFF

V: TRBV2
J: TRBJ2-3
D: -
length: 15
CDR3: CASTIGGSGTDTQYF

V: TRBV5-6
J: TRBJ2-7
D: TRBD2
length: 20
CDR3: CASRVRTGLAGGLYSYEQYF

V: TRBV3-1
J: TRBJ1-1
D: -
length: 12
CDR3: CASSYRTDEAFF

V: TRBV2
J: TRBJ1-2
D: -
length: 12
CDR3: CASRFTGHSHTF

V: TRBV6-6
J: TRBJ2-3
D: -
length: 16
CDR3: CASSYGGGAFTDTQYF

V: TRBV20-1
J: TRBJ2-3
D: TRBD1
length: 12
CDR3: CSADRGQDTQYF

V: TRBV7-9
J: TRBJ2-2
D: -
length: 16
CDR3: CASSSRPRRTTGELFF

V: TRBV28
J: TRBJ2-1
D: TRBD2
length: 16
CDR3: CASRRPGGFLVDEQFF

V: TRBV5-1
J: TRBJ2-2
D: TRBD1
length: 15
CDR3: CASSFGTGVTGELFF

V: TRBV7-9
J: TRBJ2-3
D: TRBD1
length: 16
CDR3: CASSESRGQDTDTQYF

V: TRBV5-1
J: TRBJ2-2
D: -
length: 13
CDR3: CASSYSIAGELFF

V: TRBV20-1
J: TRBJ2-5
D: -
length: 12
CDR3: CSASQSTQTQYF

V: TRBV5-1
J: TRBJ2-2
D: -
length: 16
CDR3: CASSLPSRGRGGELFF

V: TRBV6-1
J: TRBJ2-7
D: -
length: 13
CDR3: CASTIPPLNEQYF

V: TRBV28
J: TRBJ2-1
D: -
length: 14
CDR3: CASSPYLEVERGVF

V: TRBV4-3
J: TRBJ2-1
D: -
length: 16
CDR3: CASSPGTGLPANEQFF

V: TRBV12-3/TRBV12-4
J: TRBJ2-2
D: TRBD2
length: 15
CDR3: CASSFISGVAGELFF

V: TRBV7-2
J: TRBJ2-2
D: -
length: 12
CDR3: CASSLDTGELFF

V: TRBV20-1
J: TRBJ2-1
D: TRBD1
length: 15
CDR3: CSAGPDRVYYNEQFF

V: TRBV18
J: TRBJ2-1
D: -
length: 15
CDR3: CASSEGLYSYNEQFF

V: TRBV7-3
J: TRBJ2-3
D: -
length: 15
CDR3: CASSLMGGAADTQYF

V: TRBV20-1
J: TRBJ1-3
D: -
length: 16
CDR3: CSVSNRALSSGNTIYF

V: TRBV5-6
J: TRBJ2-1
D: -
length: 16
CDR3: CASSWSRVSGGWEQFF

V: TRBV7-2
J: TRBJ2-2
D: -
length: 16
CDR3: CASSFFGGTNTGELFF

V: TRBV29-1
J: TRBJ1-2
D: -
length: 11
CDR3: CSVAGEAGYTF

V: TRBV18
J: TRBJ2-2
D: TRBD2
length: 18
CDR3: CASSPRRGGLPNTGELFF

V: TRBV5-1
J: TRBJ1-4
D: -
length: 15
CDR3: CASSLSTGNNEKLFF

V: TRBV7-9
J: TRBJ2-3
D: TRBD2
length: 16
CDR3: CASSRRLAGLTDTQYF

V: TRBV12-3/TRBV12-4
J: TRBJ2-2
D: TRBD1
length: 17
CDR3: CASMELAGQGSFGELFF